This T cell receptor (beta chain) was obtained from a study of cytomegalovirus exposure and HLA in healthy donors. Though probably carrying unrecorded immune exposures, donors were nominally healthy at sampling. The study ran its PCR with 60 Vbeta and 13 Jbeta primers. Sequenced by immunoSEQ multiplex PCR; TCRdb stores in-frame clones only, minus some. The sample lists a few hundred thousand clones, roughly 80% occurring once. The germline V gene encodes CDR1 MDHEN and CDR2 SYDVKM. The CDR3 consists of 14 residues. Trimming removed 3 bases at V and 4 bases at J, with 7 bases between. Sequenced material: PBMCs. The chain carries TRBV28 and TRBJ2-6; D is ambiguous. This TCR came from a man aged 30 to 39 in good health and CMV-seronegative. The CDR3 spells CASSLAAGANVLTF. CDR3 coding DNA: TGTGCCAGCAGTTTGGCTGCAGGGGCCAACGTCCTGACTTTC.